A single T cell receptor beta chain is shown here with its context. Its antigen is not known. Primers: 60 Vbeta forward and 13 Jbeta reverse. The table came from immunoSEQ multiplex PCR; TCRdb's copy has only in-frame clones and leaves some out. The table records approximately 120,000 clones, around four fifths of them present only once. The data belong to a study of cytomegalovirus exposure and HLA in healthy donors. Study outcomes and limitations: In presence/absence analyses, roughly uniform sequencing depth across donors was assumed. Roughly 170 TCR beta chains were listed as cytomegalovirus-associated. In a later analysis, CMV-associated beta chains were mostly HLA-associated, it appeared. Most TCR sequences were seen very rarely across donors, but some public TCRs occurred in many.

The CDR3 runs to 13 residues. V was shortened by 5 bases and J by 3 bases, with 10 bases between the two germline ends. CDR1 is SGHTA and CDR2 is FQGTGA in the germline V gene. This clonotype originated in a woman between 40 and 55 years old in good health and CMV-seropositive. The V and J genes are TRBV7-3 and TRBJ1-1; D not resolved. Sample: PBMCs. The CDR3 here is CASSRREDTEAFF. CDR3 coding DNA: TGTGCCAGCAGCCGACGGGAGGACACTGAAGCTTTCTTT.